The entry that follows covers one T cell receptor (beta chain) sequence. These data come from a study of blood T cell repertoires in COVID-19. About the study: PBMCs, B-cell-depleted T cells, or T cells were the source of the cDNA or gDNA that made up the material.

Original data processing: Amplification of reference gene primers was used by the study to estimate nucleated cell counts. Here immunoSEQ multiplex PCR was the method, and the copy in TCRdb shows in-frame clones only, minus some. V, J and clone size are taken as reported in that table, and D and trimming were inferred from the DNA itself. The table lists 43,000 or so clones, 82% of them singletons, with less than 25% in the top ten. V lost 6 bases and J lost 9; bases outside the gene matches: 7. This CDR3 contains 13 residues. Germline CDR1 is SNHLY and CDR2 is FYNNEI. The chain joins TRBV2 to TRBJ1-2, with 10 bases fitting TRBD1. The material sequenced was peripheral blood. The TCR comes from a woman aged 60-75 years with acute or convalescent COVID-19. CDR3 nucleotide sequence: TGTGCCAGCAGACCCGGGACAGGGGAGAGCTACACCTTC. As protein: CASRPGTGESYTF. The full variable domain, its missing parts supplied by reference TRBV2 and TRBJ1-2, is EPEVTQTPSHQVTQMGQEVILRCVPISNHLYFYWYRQILGQKVEFLVSFYNNEISEKSEIFDDQFSVERPDGSNFTLKIRSTKLEDSAMYFCASRPGTGESYTFGSGTRLTVV.